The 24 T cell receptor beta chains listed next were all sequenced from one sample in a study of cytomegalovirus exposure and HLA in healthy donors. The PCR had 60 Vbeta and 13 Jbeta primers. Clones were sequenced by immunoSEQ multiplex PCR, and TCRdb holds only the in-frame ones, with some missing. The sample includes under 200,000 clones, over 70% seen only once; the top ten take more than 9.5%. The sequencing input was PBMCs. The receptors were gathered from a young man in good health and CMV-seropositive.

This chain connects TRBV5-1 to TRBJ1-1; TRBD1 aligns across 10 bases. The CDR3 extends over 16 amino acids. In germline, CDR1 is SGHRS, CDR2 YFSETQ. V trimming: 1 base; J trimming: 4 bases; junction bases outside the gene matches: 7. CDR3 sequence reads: CASSLQGQGIVTEAFF. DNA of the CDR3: TGCGCCAGCAGCTTGCAGGGACAGGGGATCGTCACTGAAGCTTTCTTT.

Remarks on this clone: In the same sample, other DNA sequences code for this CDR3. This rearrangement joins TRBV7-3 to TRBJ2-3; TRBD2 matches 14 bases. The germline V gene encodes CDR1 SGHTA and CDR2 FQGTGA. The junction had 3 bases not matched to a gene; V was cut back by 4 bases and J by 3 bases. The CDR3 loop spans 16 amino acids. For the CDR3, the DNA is TGTGCCAGCAGCTCGGGACTAGCGGGGGTAACAGATACGCAGTATTTT. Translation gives CASSSGLAGVTDTQYF.

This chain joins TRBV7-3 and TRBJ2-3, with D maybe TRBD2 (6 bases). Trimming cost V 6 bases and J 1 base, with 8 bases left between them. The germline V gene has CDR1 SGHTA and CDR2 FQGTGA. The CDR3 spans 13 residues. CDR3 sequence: CASRGEGTDTQYF. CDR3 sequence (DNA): TGTGCCAGCAGGGGGGAGGGCACAGATACGCAGTATTTT.

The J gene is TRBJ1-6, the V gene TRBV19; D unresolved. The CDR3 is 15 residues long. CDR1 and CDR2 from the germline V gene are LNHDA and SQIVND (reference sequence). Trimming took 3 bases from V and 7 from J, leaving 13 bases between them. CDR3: CASSIDFDLNSPLHF. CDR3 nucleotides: TGTGCCAGTAGTATTGACTTCGATTTAAATTCACCCCTCCACTTT.

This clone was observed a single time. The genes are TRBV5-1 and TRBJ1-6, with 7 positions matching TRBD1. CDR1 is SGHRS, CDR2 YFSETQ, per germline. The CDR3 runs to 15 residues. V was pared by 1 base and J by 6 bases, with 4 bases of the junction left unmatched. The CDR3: CASSLTTGLNSPLHF. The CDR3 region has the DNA TGCGCCAGCAGCTTGACGACAGGGCTTAATTCACCCCTCCACTTT.

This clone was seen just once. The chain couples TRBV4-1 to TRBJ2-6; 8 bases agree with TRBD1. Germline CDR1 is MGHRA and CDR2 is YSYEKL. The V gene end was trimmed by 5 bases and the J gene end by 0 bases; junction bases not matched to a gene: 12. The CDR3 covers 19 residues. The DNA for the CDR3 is TGCGCCAGCAGCTATACCGTCCCCGGGACAGGCTCTGGGGCCAACGTCCTGACTTTC. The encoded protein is CASSYTVPGTGSGANVLTF.

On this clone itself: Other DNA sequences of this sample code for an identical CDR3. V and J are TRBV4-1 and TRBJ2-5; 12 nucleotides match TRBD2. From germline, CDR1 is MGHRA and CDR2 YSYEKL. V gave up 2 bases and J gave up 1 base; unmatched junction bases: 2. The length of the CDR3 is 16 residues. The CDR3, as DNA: TGCGCCAGCAGCCAATCACTAGCGGGGGGCCAAGAGACCCAGTACTTC. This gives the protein CASSQSLAGGQETQYF.

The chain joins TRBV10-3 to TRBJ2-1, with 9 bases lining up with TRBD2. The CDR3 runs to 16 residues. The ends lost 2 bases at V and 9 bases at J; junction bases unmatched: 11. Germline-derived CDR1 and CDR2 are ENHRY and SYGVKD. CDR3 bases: TGTGCCATCAGTGAGGATCTTAGCGGGGGTATTGTTGAGCAGTTCTTC. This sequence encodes CAISEDLSGGIVEQFF.

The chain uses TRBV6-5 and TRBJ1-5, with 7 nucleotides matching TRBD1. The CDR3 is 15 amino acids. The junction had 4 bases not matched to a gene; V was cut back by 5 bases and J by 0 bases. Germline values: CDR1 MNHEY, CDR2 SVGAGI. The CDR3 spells CASSPTGHSNQPQHF. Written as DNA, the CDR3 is TGTGCCAGCAGTCCGACAGGGCATAGCAATCAGCCCCAGCATTTT.

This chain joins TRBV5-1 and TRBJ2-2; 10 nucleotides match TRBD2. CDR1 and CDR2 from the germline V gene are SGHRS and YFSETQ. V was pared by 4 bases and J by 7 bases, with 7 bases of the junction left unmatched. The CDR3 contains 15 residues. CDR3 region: CASSRTSGIDGELFF. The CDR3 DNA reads TGCGCCAGCAGCCGGACTAGCGGAATCGACGGGGAGCTGTTTTTT.

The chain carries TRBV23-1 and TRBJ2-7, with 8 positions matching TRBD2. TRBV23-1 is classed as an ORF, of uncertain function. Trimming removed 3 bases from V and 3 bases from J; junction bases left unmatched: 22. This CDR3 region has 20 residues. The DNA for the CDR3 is TGCGCCAGCAGTCATCGCCACGACCCCAGCGGGAGCCCAGTAGACTACGAGCAGTACTTC. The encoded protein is CASSHRHDPSGSPVDYEQYF.

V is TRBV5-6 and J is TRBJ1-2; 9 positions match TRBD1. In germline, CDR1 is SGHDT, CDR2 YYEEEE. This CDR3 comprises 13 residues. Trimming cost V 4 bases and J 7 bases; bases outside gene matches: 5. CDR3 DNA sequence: TGTGCCAGCAGCCGGGACAGGGTGGGTGGCTACACCTTC. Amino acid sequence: CASSRDRVGGYTF.

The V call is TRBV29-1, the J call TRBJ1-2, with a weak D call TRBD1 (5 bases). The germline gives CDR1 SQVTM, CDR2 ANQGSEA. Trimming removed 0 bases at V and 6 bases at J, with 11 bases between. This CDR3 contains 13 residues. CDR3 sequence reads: CSVEEVRANGYTF. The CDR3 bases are TGCAGCGTTGAAGAAGTCAGGGCGAATGGCTACACCTTC.

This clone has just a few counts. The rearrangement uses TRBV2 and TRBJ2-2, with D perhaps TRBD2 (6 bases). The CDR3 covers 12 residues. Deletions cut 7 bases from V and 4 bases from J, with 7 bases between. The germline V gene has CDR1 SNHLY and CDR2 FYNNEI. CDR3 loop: CASTGGTGELFF. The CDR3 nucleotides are TGTGCCAGCACCGGGGGCACCGGGGAGCTGTTTTTT.

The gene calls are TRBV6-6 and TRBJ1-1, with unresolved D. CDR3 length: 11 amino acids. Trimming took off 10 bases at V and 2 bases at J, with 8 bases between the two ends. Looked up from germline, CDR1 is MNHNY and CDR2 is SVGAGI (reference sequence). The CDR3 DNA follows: TGTGCCATCTCTATAAACACTGAAGCTTTCTTT. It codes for CAISINTEAFF.

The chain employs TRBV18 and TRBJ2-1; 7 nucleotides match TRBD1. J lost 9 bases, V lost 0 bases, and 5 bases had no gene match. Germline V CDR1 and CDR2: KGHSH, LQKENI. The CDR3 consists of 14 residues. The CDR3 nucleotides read TGTGCCAGCTCACCACCGCAGGGGGTAGGTGAGCAGTTCTTC. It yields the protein CASSPPQGVGEQFF.

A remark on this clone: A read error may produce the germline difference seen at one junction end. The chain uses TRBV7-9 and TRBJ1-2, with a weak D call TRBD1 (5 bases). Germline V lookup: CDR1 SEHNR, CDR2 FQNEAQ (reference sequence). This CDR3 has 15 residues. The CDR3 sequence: CSSSSSRQFNYGYTF. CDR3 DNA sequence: TGTTCCAGCAGCTCCAGCAGACAGTTTAACTATGGCTACACCTTC.

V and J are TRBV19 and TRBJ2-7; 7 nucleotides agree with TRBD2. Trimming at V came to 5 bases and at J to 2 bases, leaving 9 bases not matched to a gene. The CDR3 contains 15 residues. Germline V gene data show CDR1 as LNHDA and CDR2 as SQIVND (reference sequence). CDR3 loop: CASSVLLATPYEQYF. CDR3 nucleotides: TGTGCCAGTAGTGTCCTACTAGCGACTCCCTACGAGCAGTACTTC.

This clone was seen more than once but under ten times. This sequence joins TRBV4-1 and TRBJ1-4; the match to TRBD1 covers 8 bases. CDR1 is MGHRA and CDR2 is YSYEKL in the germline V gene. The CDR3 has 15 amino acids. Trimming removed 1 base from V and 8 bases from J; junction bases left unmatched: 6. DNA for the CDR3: TGCGCCAGCAGCCAAGCTACAGGGGGAAGGGAAAAACTGTTTTTT. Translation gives CASSQATGGREKLFF.

This CDR3 reads CASSLGSDRGNQPQHF. The CDR3 DNA is TGTGCCAGCAGTTTGGGGTCGGACAGGGGCAATCAGCCCCAGCATTTT. The chain couples TRBV6-6 to TRBJ1-5; TRBD1 aligns across 8 bases. The CDR3 is 16 amino acids. Germline lookup yields CDR1 MNHNY and CDR2 SVGAGI (reference sequence). J gave up 2 bases and V 4 bases, and 7 bases lay outside the gene matches.

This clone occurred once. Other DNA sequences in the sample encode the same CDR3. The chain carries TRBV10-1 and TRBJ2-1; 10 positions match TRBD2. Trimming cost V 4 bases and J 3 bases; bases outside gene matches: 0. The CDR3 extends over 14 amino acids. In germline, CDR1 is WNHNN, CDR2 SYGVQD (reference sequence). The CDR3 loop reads CASSASGGYNEQFF. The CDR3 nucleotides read TGCGCCAGCAGTGCTAGCGGGGGCTACAATGAGCAGTTCTTC.

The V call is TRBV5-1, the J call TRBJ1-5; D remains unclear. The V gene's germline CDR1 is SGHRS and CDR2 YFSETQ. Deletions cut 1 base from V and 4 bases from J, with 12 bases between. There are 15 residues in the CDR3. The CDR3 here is CASSLSGVGNQPQHF. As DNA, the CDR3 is TGCGCCAGCAGCTTGTCCGGGGTGGGTAATCAGCCCCAGCATTTT.

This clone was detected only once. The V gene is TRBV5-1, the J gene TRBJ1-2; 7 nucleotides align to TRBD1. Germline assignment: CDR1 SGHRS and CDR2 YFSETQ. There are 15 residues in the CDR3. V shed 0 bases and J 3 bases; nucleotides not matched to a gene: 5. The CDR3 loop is CASSLEGADYYGYTF. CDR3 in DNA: TGCGCCAGCAGCTTGGAGGGGGCTGACTACTATGGCTACACCTTC.

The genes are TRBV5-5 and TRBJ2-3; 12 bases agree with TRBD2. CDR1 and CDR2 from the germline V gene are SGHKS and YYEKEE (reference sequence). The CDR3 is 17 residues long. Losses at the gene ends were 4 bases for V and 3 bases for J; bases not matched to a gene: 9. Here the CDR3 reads CASSERASGGGTDTQYF. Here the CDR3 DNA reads TGTGCCAGCAGCGAGAGAGCTAGCGGGGGGGGAACAGATACGCAGTATTTT. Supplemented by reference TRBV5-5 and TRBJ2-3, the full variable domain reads DAGVTQSPTHLIKTRGQQVTLRCSPISGHKSVSWYQQVLGQGPQFIFQYYEKEERGRGNFPDRFSARQFPNYSSELNVNALLLGDSALYLCASSERASGGGTDTQYFGPGTRLTVL.